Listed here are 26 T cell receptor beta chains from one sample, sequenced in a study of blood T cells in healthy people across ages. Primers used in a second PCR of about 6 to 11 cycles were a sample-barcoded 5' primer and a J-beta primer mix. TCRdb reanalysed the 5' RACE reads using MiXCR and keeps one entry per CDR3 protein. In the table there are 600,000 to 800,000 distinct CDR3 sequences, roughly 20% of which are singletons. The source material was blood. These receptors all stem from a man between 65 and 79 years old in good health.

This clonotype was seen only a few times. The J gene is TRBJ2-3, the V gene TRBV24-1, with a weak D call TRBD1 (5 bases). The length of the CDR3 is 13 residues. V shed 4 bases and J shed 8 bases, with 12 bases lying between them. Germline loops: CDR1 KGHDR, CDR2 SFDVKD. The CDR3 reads CATSEKGVITQYF. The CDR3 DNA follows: TGTGCCACCAGTGAGAAAGGGGTAATTACGCAGTATTTT.

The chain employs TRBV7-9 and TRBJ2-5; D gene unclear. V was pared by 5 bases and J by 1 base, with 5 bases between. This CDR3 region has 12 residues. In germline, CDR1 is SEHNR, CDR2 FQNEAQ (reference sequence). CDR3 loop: CASSKSQETQYF. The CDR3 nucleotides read TGTGCCAGCAGCAAATCCCAAGAGACCCAGTACTTC.

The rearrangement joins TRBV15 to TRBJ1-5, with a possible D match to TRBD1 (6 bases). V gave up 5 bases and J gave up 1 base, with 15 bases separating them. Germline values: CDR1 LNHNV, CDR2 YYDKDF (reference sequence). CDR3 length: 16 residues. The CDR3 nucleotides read TGTGCCACCAGCCGAGGGGGGTCTACCAGCAATCAGCCCCAGCATTTT. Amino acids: CATSRGGSTSNQPQHF.

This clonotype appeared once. The CDR3 DNA reads TGTGCCAGCAGCCAAGTGAGGAGCGGGAGAGCAGATACGCAGTATTTT. Residues: CASSQVRSGRADTQYF. This chain connects TRBV3-1 to TRBJ2-3, with 8 bases aligning to TRBD2. The CDR3 is made up of 16 amino acids. V lost 1 base to trimming and J lost 4 bases; unmatched junction nucleotides: 7. CDR1 is LGHDT and CDR2 is YNNKEL in the germline V gene (reference sequence).

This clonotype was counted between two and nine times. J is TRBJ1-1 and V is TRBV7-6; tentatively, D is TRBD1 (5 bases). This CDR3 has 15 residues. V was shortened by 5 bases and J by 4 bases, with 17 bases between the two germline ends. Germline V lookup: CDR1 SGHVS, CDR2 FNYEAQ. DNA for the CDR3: TGTGCCAGCAGCCGCTCCGGGATTAGGGGCACTGAAGCTTTCTTT. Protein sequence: CASSRSGIRGTEAFF.

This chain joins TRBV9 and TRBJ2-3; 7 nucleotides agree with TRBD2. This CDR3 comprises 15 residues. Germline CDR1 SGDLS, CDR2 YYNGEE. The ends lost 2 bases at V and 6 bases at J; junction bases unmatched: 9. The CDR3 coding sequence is TGTGCCAGCAGCGTGATGGAACTAGCGTCGGATACGCAGTATTTT. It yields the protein CASSVMELASDTQYF.

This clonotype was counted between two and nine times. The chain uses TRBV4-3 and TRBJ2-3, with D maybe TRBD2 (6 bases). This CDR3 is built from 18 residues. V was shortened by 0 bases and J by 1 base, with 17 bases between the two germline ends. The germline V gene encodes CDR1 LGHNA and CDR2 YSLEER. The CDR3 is CASSQDPYSSSGTDTQYF. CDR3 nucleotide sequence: TGCGCCAGCAGCCAAGATCCTTATTCCTCTAGCGGCACAGATACGCAGTATTTT.

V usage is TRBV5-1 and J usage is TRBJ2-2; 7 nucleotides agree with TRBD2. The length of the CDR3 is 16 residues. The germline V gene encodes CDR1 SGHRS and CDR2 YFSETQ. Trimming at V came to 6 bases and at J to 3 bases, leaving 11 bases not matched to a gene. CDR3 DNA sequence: TGCGCCAGCAACCCTACCGGGACTACCTACACCGGGGAGCTGTTTTTT. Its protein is CASNPTGTTYTGELFF.

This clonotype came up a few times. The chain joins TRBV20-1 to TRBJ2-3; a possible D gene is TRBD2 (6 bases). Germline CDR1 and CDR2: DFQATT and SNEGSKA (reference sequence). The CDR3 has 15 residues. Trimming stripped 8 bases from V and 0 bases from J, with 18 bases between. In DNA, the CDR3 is TGCAGTTACCGAAAGGGAGGCGGGAGCACAGATACGCAGTATTTT. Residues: CSYRKGGGSTDTQYF.

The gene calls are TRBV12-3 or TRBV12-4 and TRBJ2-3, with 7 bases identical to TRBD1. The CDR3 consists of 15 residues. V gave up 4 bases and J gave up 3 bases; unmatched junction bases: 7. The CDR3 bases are TGTGCCAGCAGTTCAACCGGGACAGTTACAGATACGCAGTATTTT. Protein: CASSSTGTVTDTQYF.

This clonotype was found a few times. The CDR3 DNA reads TGTGCCAGCAGTGGACAACTAGCGGGAGTTTCGGAGACCCAGTACTTC. Protein product: CASSGQLAGVSETQYF. V and J are TRBV6-1 and TRBJ2-5; 11 nucleotides line up with TRBD2. CDR3 length equals 16 residues. V dropped 4 bases and J dropped 5; count of bases not matched to a gene: 9. Germline V lookup: CDR1 MNHNS, CDR2 SASEGT.

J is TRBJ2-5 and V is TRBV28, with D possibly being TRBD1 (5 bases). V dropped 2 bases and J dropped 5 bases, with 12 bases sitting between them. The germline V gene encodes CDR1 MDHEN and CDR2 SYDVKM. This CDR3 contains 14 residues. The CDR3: CASSLKGAGETQYF. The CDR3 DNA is TGTGCCAGCAGTTTAAAAGGGGCCGGTGAGACCCAGTACTTC.

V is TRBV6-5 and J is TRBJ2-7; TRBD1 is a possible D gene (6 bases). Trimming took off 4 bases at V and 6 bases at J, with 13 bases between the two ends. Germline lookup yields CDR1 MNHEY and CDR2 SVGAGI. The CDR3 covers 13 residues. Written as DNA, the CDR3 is TGTGCCAGCAGTTTTACAGGGCTGCGCGAGCAGTACTTC. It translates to CASSFTGLREQYF.

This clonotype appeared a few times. The CDR3 region has the DNA TGTGCCAGCAGCGCAAAATTGGACCGAGGACTCTACGAGCAGTACTTC. It is translated as CASSAKLDRGLYEQYF. The chain recombines TRBV7-9 with TRBJ2-7; possibly TRBD2 for D (5 bases). The CDR3 extends over 16 amino acids. The V end lost 5 bases, the J end lost 3 bases, and 20 bases lay between the germline ends. Germline CDR1 SEHNR, CDR2 FQNEAQ (reference sequence).

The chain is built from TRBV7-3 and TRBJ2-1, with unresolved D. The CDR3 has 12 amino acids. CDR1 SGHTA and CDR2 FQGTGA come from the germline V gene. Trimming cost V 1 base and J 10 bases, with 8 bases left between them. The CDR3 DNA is TGTGCCAGCAGCTTAAATCCGTACGAGCAGTTCTTC. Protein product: CASSLNPYEQFF.

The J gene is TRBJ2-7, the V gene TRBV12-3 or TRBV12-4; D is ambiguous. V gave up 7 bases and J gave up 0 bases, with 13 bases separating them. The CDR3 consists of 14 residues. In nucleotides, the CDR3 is TGTGCCAGCAACTTGGGTGGCAACTCCTACGAGCAGTACTTC. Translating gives CASNLGGNSYEQYF.

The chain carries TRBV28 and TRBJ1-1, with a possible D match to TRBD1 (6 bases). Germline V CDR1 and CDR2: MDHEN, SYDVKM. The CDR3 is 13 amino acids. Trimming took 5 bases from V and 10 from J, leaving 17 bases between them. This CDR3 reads CASSLSKGGGAFF. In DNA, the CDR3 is TGTGCCAGCAGTCTCTCAAAGGGGGGGGGAGCTTTCTTT. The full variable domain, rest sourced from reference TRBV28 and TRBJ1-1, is DVKVTQSSRYLVKRTGEKVFLECVQDMDHENMFWYRQDPGLGLRLIYFSYDVKMKEKGDIPEGYSVSREKKERFSLILESASTNQTSMYLCASSLSKGGGAFFGQGTRLTVV.

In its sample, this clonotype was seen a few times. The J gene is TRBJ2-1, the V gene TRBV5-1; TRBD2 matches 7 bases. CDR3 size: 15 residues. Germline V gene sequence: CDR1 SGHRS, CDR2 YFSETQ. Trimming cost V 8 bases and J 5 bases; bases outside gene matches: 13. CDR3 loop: CASRGGMGPHNEQFF. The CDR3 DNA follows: TGCGCCAGTCGGGGAGGGATGGGACCGCACAATGAGCAGTTCTTC.

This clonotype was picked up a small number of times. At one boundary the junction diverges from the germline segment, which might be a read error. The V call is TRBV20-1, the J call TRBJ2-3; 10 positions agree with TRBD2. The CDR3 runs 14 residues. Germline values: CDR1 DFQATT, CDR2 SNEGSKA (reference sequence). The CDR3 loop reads CSAPLAGASDTRYF. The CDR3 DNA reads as TGCAGTGCTCCGCTAGCGGGAGCATCAGATACGCGGTATTTT.

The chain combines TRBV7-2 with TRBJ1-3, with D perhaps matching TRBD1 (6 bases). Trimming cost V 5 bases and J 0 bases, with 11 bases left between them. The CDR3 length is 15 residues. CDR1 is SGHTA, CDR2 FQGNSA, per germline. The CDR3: CASSPGQFSGNTIYF. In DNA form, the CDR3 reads TGTGCCAGCAGCCCCGGACAGTTCTCTGGAAACACCATATATTTT.

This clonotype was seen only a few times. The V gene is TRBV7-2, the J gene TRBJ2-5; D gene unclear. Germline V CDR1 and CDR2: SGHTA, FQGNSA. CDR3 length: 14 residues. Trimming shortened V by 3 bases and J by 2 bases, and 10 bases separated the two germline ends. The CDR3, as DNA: TGTGCCAGCAGCTTCTCCTGGCTACAAGAGACCCAGTACTTC. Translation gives CASSFSWLQETQYF.

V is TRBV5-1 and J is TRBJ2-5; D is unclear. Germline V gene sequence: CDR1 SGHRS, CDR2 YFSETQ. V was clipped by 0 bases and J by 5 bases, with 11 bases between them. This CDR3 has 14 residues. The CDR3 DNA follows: TGCGCCAGCAGCTTGGATCCGGGTTACGAGACCCAGTACTTC. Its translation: CASSLDPGYETQYF.

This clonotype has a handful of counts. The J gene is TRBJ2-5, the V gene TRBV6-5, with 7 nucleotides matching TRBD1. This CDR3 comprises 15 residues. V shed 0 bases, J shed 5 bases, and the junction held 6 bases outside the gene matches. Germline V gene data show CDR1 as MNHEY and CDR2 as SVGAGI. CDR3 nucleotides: TGTGCCAGCAGTTACTCGGCCACAGGGGAGGAGACCCAGTACTTC. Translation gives CASSYSATGEETQYF.

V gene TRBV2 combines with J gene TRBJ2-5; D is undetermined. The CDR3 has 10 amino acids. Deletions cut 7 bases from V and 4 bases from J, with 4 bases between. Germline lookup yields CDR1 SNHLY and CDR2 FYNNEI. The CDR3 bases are TGTGCCAGCAAGTCAGAGACCCAGTACTTC. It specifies CASKSETQYF.

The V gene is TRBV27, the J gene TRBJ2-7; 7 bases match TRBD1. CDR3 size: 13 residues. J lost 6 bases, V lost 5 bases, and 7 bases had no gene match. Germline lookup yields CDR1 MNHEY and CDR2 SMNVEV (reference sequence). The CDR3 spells CASSPTNRGEQYF. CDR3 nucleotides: TGTGCCAGCAGTCCAACAAACAGGGGCGAGCAGTACTTC.

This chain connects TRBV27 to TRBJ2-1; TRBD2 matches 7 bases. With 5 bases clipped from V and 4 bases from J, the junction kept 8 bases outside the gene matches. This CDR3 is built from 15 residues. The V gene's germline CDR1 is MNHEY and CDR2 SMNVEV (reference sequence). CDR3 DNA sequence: TGTGCCAGCAGTAAAGAGCGGGACTCGTACAATGAGCAGTTCTTC. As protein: CASSKERDSYNEQFF.